This T cell receptor (beta chain) was identified during a study of tumor and adjacent non-tumor tissue in lung cancer (dated by TCRdb to the late 2010s). Regarding the research as a whole: The cohort included roughly 11 adenocarcinoma, 2 squamous cell carcinoma and 1 small cell lung cancer patients. Sequencing generated a total of 130,000,000 or so productive TCRbeta reads, averaging about 4.2 million reads per sample. The roughly 15 patients were aged roughly 31 to 80 years, included approximately ten men and 5 women, and had TNM stage I to III disease. For each patient, one tumor sample and one normal lung sample were taken, giving about 31 paired specimens that underwent TCRbeta CDR3 sequencing. Using bulk TCRbeta repertoires from over twelve lung cancer patients, the study set lung tumor tissue side by side with matched distant non-tumor lung tissue. Beyond this particular receptor, the publication reports: Peripheral blood was not sequenced, so blood TCRbeta repertoires in these lung cancer patients were not examined. The top 100 clones accounted for a significantly larger cumulative portion of the repertoire in normal lung than in tumor tissue. Neither the sequencing platform nor unique molecular identifiers are named or mentioned anywhere in the methods. Only around 14 patients were in the cohort, and the authors stated that larger samples and more detailed clinical data are needed. Tumor tissue showed significantly greater TCR diversity (inverse Simpson) than normal lung tissue (431.37 vs 166.20, P = 0.0075, Mann-Whitney U test). TCR diversity was significantly higher in younger patients, and higher tumor TCR diversity was associated with shorter overall and disease-free survival.

RNA was isolated from bulk, unsorted tissue, and RNA quality was assessed with a NanoDrop ND-1000 and an Agilent 2100. The normal lung samples consisted of distant non-tumor tissue collected more than 3 cm from the tumor edge. Donors were newly diagnosed lung cancer patients admitted for thoracic surgery in China between August and November 2014, without prior chemotherapy. The study excluded patients who had received radiotherapy or chemotherapy before or who had another cancer at the same time. Surgical tissue pieces of roughly 1-2.1 cm3 were preserved in RNAlater solution and stored at -80 °C until use. Concerning this clonotype: There is no known antigen for this receptor. One end of the junction varies from germline; a read error may be responsible.

The library was produced with multiplex PCR. The listed sequencing device is Illumina HiSeq 2500. TCRbeta libraries were constructed through three rounds of nested PCR with primers (Table S4) according to protocols modified from ARM-PCR. Before sequencing, PCR products of 200-500 bp were excised from the gel and purified with the QIAquick gel extraction kit. The authors' pipeline ran thus. Trimmomatic was used to clean the reads, FLASH was used to merge the reads into complete CDR3 sequences, and MiTCR was used to assign the reads to V(D)J germline segments. VDJtools was used to compute clonal diversity as the inverse Simpson's index. In-frame sequences lacking a premature stop codon were counted as productive reads. The public reads were reprocessed in TCRdb via fastp at Q25 and MiXCR, keeping in-frame beta chains. For every CDR3 protein sequence, its rows merge into one entry that carries the most common genes and DNA. None of the V and J calls come from the authors' own analysis; TCRdb made them. This sample holds 80,000 or so distinct CDR3 sequences; roughly 80% were observed only once. Roughly half of the sample lies in the top ten.

There are 18 amino acids in the CDR3, from cysteine to phenylalanine inclusive. Only the CDR3 part of the read is kept: 54 bases, read in frame from the first base. As encoded in the germline V gene, CDR1 is SGHAT while CDR2 is FQNNGV. The V and J genes are TRBV11-2 and TRBJ1-1; no D segment can be confidently identified. The sample consisted of distant non-tumor lung tissue. The sequence derives from a man aged 55 to 70 with non-small cell lung cancer. At the DNA level, the sequence is TGTGCCAGCAGCTTGGAAAATAGACAAGGGCCCTTGAACTCTGAAGCTTTCTTT. The encoded protein is CASSLENRQGPLNSEAFF.